This TCR beta chain is drawn from a study of shared T cell receptors in the human thymus (dated by TCRdb to 2020 to 2022). For the study in its entirety: The study examined how self-reactive, shared T-cell receptor alpha chains are generated in the human thymus.

To prepare the library, the immunoSEQ multiplex PCR assay was applied. In its TCRdb copy, this immuneACCESS table keeps in-frame sequences only and misses some clones. Where compared with another copy, unresolved V genes explain less than half of these, and the others have no known cause. The sample table contains 650,000 to 950,000 clones; only one count was recorded for 80% to 90% of them. The top ten clonotypes cover roughly 0.01% of the sample. From a lookup of the germline V gene, CDR1 and CDR2 are MNHNS and SASEGT. V is clipped by 6 bases and J by 4 bases, and the sequence between their germline boundaries is 16 bases long. From its cysteine to its phenylalanine, the CDR3 spans 14 amino acids. Solely the CDR3 DNA is kept, with 42 bases framed from the first base. Note on this clone: There is no known antigen for this receptor. No much larger clonotype is one base removed from it; base qualities were not supplied.

These same records also appear under a second study, on human thymus T cells. Per that second paper: In Finland, the donors were immunologically healthy infants who were having open corrective cardiac surgery for congenital heart defects. Thymus tissue was obtained as surgical resects removed during corrective cardiac surgery. Biased V and J gene segment usage appeared to be present in both thymic and peripheral blood repertoires. Highly overlapping thymic TCR repertoires among unrelated individuals were reported in the related research. TCR alpha and beta repertoires from fewer than ten infant thymus samples and four related peripheral blood samples were characterized in the study. The infant donors were about 6 to 244 days old, and the cohort included six males and a couple of females. After being mechanically released from the tissue, thymocytes were kept at -70 degrees C in pellets of about 8.5-32 million cells. A QIAsymphony instrument was used to extract genomic DNA from the frozen cell pellets. TCRB and TCRAD loci were amplified from a standardized quantity of quality-controlled genomic DNA using the immunoSEQ multiplex PCR assay. The amplicons spanned the V(D)J region and were long enough to cover the CDR3 and allow V and J genes to be identified. The amplicons were sequenced on an Illumina platform via the commercial immunoSEQ service. Primer bias and sequencing errors were corrected as previously described, and TCRAD and TCRB were defined on the basis of the IMGT database. Repertoires were analysed with immunoSEQ Analyzer 3.0 and VDJTools, covering basic statistics, V/J segment usage, diversity estimates, rarefaction and pairwise overlap. Diversity was estimated using the Chao1, ChaoE, Efron-Thisted, Shannon and inverse Simpson indices, and was also estimated on datasets down-sampled to the size of the smallest sample. Repertoire overlap was determined by strict matching of CDR3 nucleotide sequence, V gene and J gene, and Jaccard-based multidimensional scaling clustering was applied. On average, thymus samples yielded some 810,000 unique TCRB clonotypes, whereas blood samples yielded 65,000 to 100,000.

This receptor was taken from a girl under two years old with a congenital heart defect. Donor details come from another sample of the same person, matched by shared clones. Sample: thymocytes. Here the chain combines TRBV6-1 and TRBJ2-7; TRBD2 might be the D gene, on 6 matching bases. The nucleotide sequence is TGTGCCAGCAGAGCCGGGACTCGTTGGTACGAGCAGTACTTC. Its protein is CASRAGTRWYEQYF.